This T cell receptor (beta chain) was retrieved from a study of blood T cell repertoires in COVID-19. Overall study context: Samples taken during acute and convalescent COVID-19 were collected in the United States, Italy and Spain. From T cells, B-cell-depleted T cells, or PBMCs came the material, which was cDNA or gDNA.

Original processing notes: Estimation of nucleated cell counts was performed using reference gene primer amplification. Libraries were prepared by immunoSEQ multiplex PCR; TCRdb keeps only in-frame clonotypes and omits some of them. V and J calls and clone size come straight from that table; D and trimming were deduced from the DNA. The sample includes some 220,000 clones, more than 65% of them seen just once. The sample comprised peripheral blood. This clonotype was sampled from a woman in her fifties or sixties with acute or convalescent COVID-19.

CDR3 bases: TGCGCCAGCAGCCAAGTTCGGGACTCCGAGCAGTACTTC. This encodes CASSQVRDSEQYF. The J gene is TRBJ2-7, the V gene TRBV4-3, with a weak D call TRBD2 (6 bases). Trimming stripped 1 base from V and 6 bases from J, with 10 bases between. This CDR3 spans 13 amino acids. In germline, CDR1 is LGHNA, CDR2 YSLEER.